This TCR beta chain was identified during a study of read filtering for tumor transcriptome and immune sequencing. Across the study: Transcriptome libraries were built from DNase-treated RNA. Study-wide findings and caveats: The CD138-negative fraction was mixed bone marrow immune cells, not pure T cells. IR-seq captured clonotypes deeper and more reliably than RNA-seq.

This library used roughly 370 ng RNA and molecular barcoded adaptors spanning alpha/delta and beta/gamma chains. One entry per CDR3 protein, called by TCRdb with MiXCR from the reads. The table lists approximately 140,000 distinct CDR3 sequences, approximately 13% of them singletons. The table lists this clonotype with many counts. Its antigen is currently unknown. Sampling of bone marrow took place during active disease in every patient. The V gene lost 4 bases and the J gene lost 2 bases, with 14 bases spanning the gap. Germline CDR1 is SNHLY and CDR2 is FYNNEI. CDR3 length equals 16 residues. The sample taken for sequencing was a population of CD138-negative cells sorted from bone marrow. The chain couples TRBV2 to TRBJ1-4; D is unresolved. This TCR came from a donor at least 40 years old with multiple myeloma. The CDR3 loop is CASSASRVETNEKLFF. Here the CDR3 DNA reads TGTGCCAGCAGTGCTTCAAGGGTGGAGACTAATGAAAAACTGTTTTTT. Together with reference TRBV2 and TRBJ1-4, the CDR3 gives the full variable domain: EPEVTQTPSHQVTQMGQEVILRCVPISNHLYFYWYRQILGQKVEFLVSFYNNEISEKSEIFDDQFSVERPDGSNFTLKIRSTKLEDSAMYFCASSASRVETNEKLFFGSGTQLSVL.